A selection of T cell receptor beta chains follows, all from one sample in a study of T-cell reconstitution after alpha-beta-depleted transplantation in children. TCRdb passed the PCR reads through MiXCR, listing each CDR3 protein once. The table records 300,000 to 400,000 distinct CDR3 sequences, 15% to 20% of them present only once. This specimen was PBMCs, mostly from graft donor cells, taken 360 days after TCRalphabeta/CD19-depleted stem cell transplant. All receptors derive from a male patient between 2 and 15 years old who had a stem cell transplant for acute lymphoblastic leukemia, so the T cells may come from the graft donor. Each CDR3 is given with its conserved first and last residue. D genes are given only for firm matches. A row's size may be missing; if present it is once, few, many or a size class.

clone_size: many
j_call: TRBJ1-1
v_call: TRBV6-1
d_call: TRBD1
cdr3_aa: CASSPRQGRGLNTEAFF

clone_size: many
j_call: TRBJ1-4
v_call: TRBV12-3/TRBV12-4
d_call: TRBD1
cdr3_aa: CASSFRGVFGTVNEKLFF

clone_size: few
j_call: TRBJ2-3
v_call: TRBV6-5
d_call: NA
cdr3_aa: CASSPSRGTDTQYF

clone_size: NA
j_call: TRBJ2-7
v_call: TRBV4-2
d_call: NA
cdr3_aa: CASSQLDGSYEQYF

clone_size: NA
j_call: TRBJ2-1
v_call: TRBV6-5
d_call: TRBD1
cdr3_aa: CASSYPGTGVGNEQFF

clone_size: many
j_call: TRBJ1-3
v_call: TRBV28
d_call: NA
cdr3_aa: CASRFSRMPGNTIYF

clone_size: many
j_call: TRBJ1-1
v_call: TRBV12-3/TRBV12-4
d_call: NA
cdr3_aa: CASGTNTEAFF

clone_size: few
j_call: TRBJ1-5
v_call: TRBV4-3
d_call: NA
cdr3_aa: CASPMDGSNQPQHF

clone_size: NA
j_call: TRBJ2-1
v_call: TRBV5-1
d_call: TRBD2
cdr3_aa: CASSLSTSGSDEQFF

clone_size: many
j_call: TRBJ2-7
v_call: TRBV4-1
d_call: NA
cdr3_aa: CASSQTRYYEQYF

clone_size: once
j_call: TRBJ1-1
v_call: TRBV5-1
d_call: NA
cdr3_aa: CASSRTDSNTEPFF

clone_size: many
j_call: TRBJ2-5
v_call: TRBV6-6
d_call: NA
cdr3_aa: CASSYVEETQYF

clone_size: NA
j_call: TRBJ1-5
v_call: TRBV12-3/TRBV12-4
d_call: NA
cdr3_aa: CASSSRTPNQPQHF

clone_size: many
j_call: TRBJ2-4
v_call: TRBV12-3/TRBV12-4
d_call: TRBD1
cdr3_aa: CASSPGGENIQYF

clone_size: many
j_call: TRBJ2-1
v_call: TRBV6-1
d_call: TRBD2
cdr3_aa: CASSHETSGYTYNEQFF

clone_size: NA
j_call: TRBJ2-3
v_call: TRBV10-3
d_call: TRBD2
cdr3_aa: CAISESKASGQFTDTQYF

clone_size: few
j_call: TRBJ1-6
v_call: TRBV10-3
d_call: TRBD1
cdr3_aa: CAISPRTGGAGSPLHF

clone_size: NA
j_call: TRBJ2-6
v_call: TRBV11-2
d_call: TRBD1
cdr3_aa: CASSLRTGVGSGANVLTF

clone_size: many
j_call: TRBJ2-3
v_call: TRBV6-1
d_call: NA
cdr3_aa: CASTKRPGITDTQYF

clone_size: many
j_call: TRBJ2-1
v_call: TRBV29-1
d_call: TRBD2
cdr3_aa: CSVEGLAGLGEQFF

clone_size: NA
j_call: TRBJ2-1
v_call: TRBV11-2
d_call: TRBD2
cdr3_aa: CASSLLGSGSYNEQFF

clone_size: NA
j_call: TRBJ2-1
v_call: TRBV5-8
d_call: NA
cdr3_aa: CASRKPASYNEQFF

clone_size: few
j_call: TRBJ2-7
v_call: TRBV7-9
d_call: NA
cdr3_aa: CASSYPRQHAGTYEQYF

clone_size: many
j_call: TRBJ1-6
v_call: TRBV10-3
d_call: TRBD1
cdr3_aa: CAISGTGGAGSPLHF

clone_size: few
j_call: TRBJ1-1
v_call: TRBV7-8
d_call: NA
cdr3_aa: CASSLVTNTEAFF

clone_size: few
j_call: TRBJ1-3
v_call: TRBV6-6
d_call: NA
cdr3_aa: CASSYSEGGAIYF

clone_size: NA
j_call: TRBJ2-1
v_call: TRBV6-2/TRBV6-3
d_call: NA
cdr3_aa: CASSYPRGIGANEQFF

clone_size: NA
j_call: TRBJ2-7
v_call: TRBV4-1
d_call: TRBD2
cdr3_aa: CASSHPTGGLVIEQYF

clone_size: few
j_call: TRBJ1-2
v_call: TRBV4-2
d_call: NA
cdr3_aa: CASSQENQGYTF

clone_size: NA
j_call: TRBJ1-4
v_call: TRBV7-9
d_call: NA
cdr3_aa: CASSLAGQGGGKLFF

clone_size: few
j_call: TRBJ2-5
v_call: TRBV12-3/TRBV12-4
d_call: TRBD2
cdr3_aa: CASSFSLAEETQYF

clone_size: many
j_call: TRBJ1-2
v_call: TRBV4-3
d_call: NA
cdr3_aa: CASSQGHRVGGYTF

clone_size: NA
j_call: TRBJ1-2
v_call: TRBV7-3
d_call: TRBD1
cdr3_aa: CASSTGQGHGYTF

clone_size: NA
j_call: TRBJ2-7
v_call: TRBV12-3/TRBV12-4
d_call: TRBD1
cdr3_aa: CASGYPGTGGHEQYF

clone_size: few
j_call: TRBJ2-3
v_call: TRBV29-1
d_call: TRBD1
cdr3_aa: CSVRQGTTDTQYF

clone_size: NA
j_call: TRBJ2-7
v_call: TRBV27
d_call: TRBD1
cdr3_aa: CATPPRQGASNEQYF

clone_size: few
j_call: TRBJ1-4
v_call: TRBV5-6
d_call: TRBD1
cdr3_aa: CASSFQGEANEKLFF

clone_size: NA
j_call: TRBJ2-7
v_call: TRBV9
d_call: TRBD2
cdr3_aa: CASSGSSGRVEQYF

clone_size: few
j_call: TRBJ2-1
v_call: TRBV4-3
d_call: NA
cdr3_aa: CASSQHSNEQFF

clone_size: many
j_call: TRBJ2-3
v_call: TRBV28
d_call: TRBD2
cdr3_aa: CASSRTSGTTDTQYF

clone_size: few
j_call: TRBJ2-3
v_call: TRBV11-2
d_call: NA
cdr3_aa: CASSLDGTRTDTQYF

clone_size: NA
j_call: TRBJ2-7
v_call: TRBV10-3
d_call: NA
cdr3_aa: CAISESVQVNTYEQYF

clone_size: NA
j_call: TRBJ2-5
v_call: TRBV15
d_call: NA
cdr3_aa: CATSRGDKETQYF

clone_size: few
j_call: TRBJ2-1
v_call: TRBV20-1
d_call: NA
cdr3_aa: CSARGPYNEQFF

clone_size: NA
j_call: TRBJ1-5
v_call: TRBV6-2/TRBV6-3
d_call: TRBD1
cdr3_aa: CASSYGQGGQPQHF

clone_size: NA
j_call: TRBJ2-2
v_call: TRBV6-2/TRBV6-3
d_call: NA
cdr3_aa: CASSYVPQVKHTGELFF

clone_size: NA
j_call: TRBJ2-6
v_call: TRBV12-3/TRBV12-4
d_call: NA
cdr3_aa: CASSLVAGLSATGYSGANVLTF

clone_size: many
j_call: TRBJ2-3
v_call: TRBV4-2
d_call: TRBD2
cdr3_aa: CASSQDDVTSGRIFTDTQYF

clone_size: NA
j_call: TRBJ2-7
v_call: TRBV24-1
d_call: NA
cdr3_aa: CATSDRRSYEQYF

clone_size: few
j_call: TRBJ2-3
v_call: TRBV3-1
d_call: NA
cdr3_aa: CASSQVATSTDTQYF

clone_size: NA
j_call: TRBJ2-2
v_call: TRBV27
d_call: NA
cdr3_aa: CASSFTLQTGELFF

clone_size: few
j_call: TRBJ1-5
v_call: TRBV7-2
d_call: NA
cdr3_aa: CASSSSGTGDQPQHF

clone_size: NA
j_call: TRBJ2-4
v_call: TRBV20-1
d_call: TRBD2
cdr3_aa: CSAHQAGGPGNIQYF

clone_size: NA
j_call: TRBJ1-1
v_call: TRBV7-3
d_call: NA
cdr3_aa: CASSESGVSTEAFF

clone_size: NA
j_call: TRBJ1-1
v_call: TRBV7-8
d_call: NA
cdr3_aa: CASSGVASGRTEAFF